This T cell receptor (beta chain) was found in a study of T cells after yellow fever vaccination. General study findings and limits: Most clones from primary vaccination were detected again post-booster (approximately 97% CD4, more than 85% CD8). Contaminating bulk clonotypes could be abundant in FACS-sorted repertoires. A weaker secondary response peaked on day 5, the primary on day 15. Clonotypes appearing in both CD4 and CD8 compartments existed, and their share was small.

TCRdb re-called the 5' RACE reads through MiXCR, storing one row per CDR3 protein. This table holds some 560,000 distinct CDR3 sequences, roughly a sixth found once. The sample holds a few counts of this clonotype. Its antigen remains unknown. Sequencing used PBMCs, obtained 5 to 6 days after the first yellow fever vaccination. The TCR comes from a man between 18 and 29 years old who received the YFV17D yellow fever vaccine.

In DNA form, the CDR3 reads TGTGCCTGGGCGGGGGCCTACAATGAGCAGTTCTTC. Translating it yields CAWAGAYNEQFF. This chain links TRBV30 with TRBJ2-1; 7 bases fit TRBD2. Germline V gene lookup returns CDR1 GTSNPN and CDR2 SVGIG (reference sequence). V was pared by 5 bases and J by 2 bases, with 0 bases of the junction left unmatched. This CDR3 is 12 amino acids long.